These 26 T cell receptor beta chains share one sample of origin, sequenced in a study of T cells in Graves' hyperthyroidism and ophthalmopathy. Amplified TCR beta CDR3 regions came from RNA transcripts. First-round RT-PCR with HTBI primers amplified the TCR CDR3 region. TCRdb re-analysed the multiplex PCR reads in MiXCR, keeping a single row per CDR3 protein. Of approximately 220,000 distinct CDR3 sequences in the sample, about a sixth were seen once. Sequenced material: blood. Receptors originate from a man aged 35 to 55 with Graves' hyperthyroidism.

In this sample, this clonotype turned up once. V usage is TRBV7-2 and J usage is TRBJ1-2; the D gene is possibly TRBD1 (5 bases). V lost 5 bases and J lost 4, with 14 bases in between. The germline V gene has CDR1 SGHTA and CDR2 FQGNSA. The CDR3 is 14 amino acids. The CDR3 sequence: CASSPGQAVYGYTF. The CDR3 DNA is TGTGCCAGCAGCCCGGGGCAGGCAGTCTATGGCTACACCTTC.

This clonotype was counted many times. Here the CDR3 DNA reads TGTGCCAGCAGTTGGGGAAGCTCCTACGAGCAGTACTTC. Translating it yields CASSWGSSYEQYF. This chain links TRBV27 with TRBJ2-7; no clear D. Germline V lookup: CDR1 MNHEY, CDR2 SMNVEV (reference sequence). Trimming took 4 bases from V and 0 from J, leaving 7 bases between them. The CDR3 length is 13 residues.

The gene calls are TRBV7-3 and TRBJ2-3; the match to TRBD2 covers 7 bases. V trimming: 2 bases; J trimming: 5 bases; junction bases outside the gene matches: 7. The V gene's germline CDR1 is SGHTA and CDR2 FQGTGA. This CDR3 contains 15 residues. The CDR3 DNA follows: TGTGCCAGCAGCTTACGGTGGGGAGGGCAAGATACGCAGTATTTT. This encodes CASSLRWGGQDTQYF.

The chain uses TRBV30 and TRBJ2-7, with D possibly TRBD1 on 6 matching bases. The V gene lost 5 bases and the J gene lost 5 bases, with 13 bases spanning the gap. Germline lookup yields CDR1 GTSNPN and CDR2 SVGIG (reference sequence). CDR3 length: 12 residues. CDR3 sequence reads: CAWYPGHNEQYF. The CDR3 nucleotides are TGTGCCTGGTACCCGGGACATAACGAGCAGTACTTC.

This clonotype occurred a few times. V and J are TRBV4-1 and TRBJ2-4, with 9 nucleotides matching TRBD1. Trimming took 2 bases from V and 5 from J; bases not matched to a gene: 7. The CDR3 has 16 amino acids. CDR1 is MGHRA and CDR2 is YSYEKL in the germline V gene. CDR3 loop: CASSQTGGKKENIQYF. In DNA, the CDR3 is TGCGCCAGCAGCCAAACAGGGGGCAAGAAGGAAAACATTCAGTACTTC.

This clonotype was seen at least ten times. The CDR3 sequence: CASSYDPLGSNQPQHF. The CDR3 nucleotides are TGTGCCAGCAGTTATGACCCGCTGGGCAGCAATCAGCCCCAGCATTTT. The chain has TRBV6-2 or TRBV6-3 and TRBJ1-5; D call uncertain. This CDR3 is built from 16 residues. The ends were cut back, 3 bases at V and 1 base at J, with 13 bases in the middle. Germline CDR1 MNHEY, CDR2 SVGEGT.

In this sample, this clonotype turned up many times. V is TRBV7-2 and J is TRBJ2-1; D is perhaps TRBD1 or TRBD2 (6 bases each). V was pared by 0 bases and J by 0 bases, with 12 bases between. This CDR3 contains 17 residues. CDR1 and CDR2 (germline): SGHTA, FQGNSA. In nucleotides, the CDR3 is TGTGCCAGCAGCTTAGCGGGGGGCCTTATCTCCTACAATGAGCAGTTCTTC. Encoded protein: CASSLAGGLISYNEQFF.

The chain uses TRBV28 and TRBJ1-1; 8 bases are a match to TRBD1. Germline V gene sequence: CDR1 MDHEN, CDR2 SYDVKM. V trimming: 5 bases; J trimming: 4 bases; junction bases outside the gene matches: 3. The CDR3 length is 13 residues. For the CDR3, the DNA is TGTGCCAGCAGTGACAGGGGTTTCACTGAAGCTTTCTTT. Its translation is CASSDRGFTEAFF.

This clonotype occurred a few times. This chain joins TRBV5-4 and TRBJ1-3; D ambiguous. V was pared by 3 bases and J by 2 bases, with 12 bases between. The V gene's germline CDR1 is SGHNT and CDR2 YYREEE (reference sequence). This CDR3 has 15 residues. The CDR3 is CASSSDISPGNTIYF. CDR3 DNA sequence: TGTGCCAGCAGCTCTGACATATCACCTGGAAACACCATATATTTT.

This clonotype was recorded many times. This chain joins TRBV5-1 and TRBJ2-2; D call uncertain. Germline V gene sequence: CDR1 SGHRS, CDR2 YFSETQ. The CDR3 has 14 amino acids. V dropped 2 bases and J dropped 4 bases, with 9 bases sitting between them. DNA of the CDR3: TGCGCCAGCAGCTTTCTAGTTTCCACCGGGGAGCTGTTTTTT. It encodes CASSFLVSTGELFF.

This clonotype was seen repeatedly, ten times or more. The chain couples TRBV5-1 to TRBJ2-1, with TRBD1 matching over 7 bases. V shed 5 bases and J 3 bases; nucleotides not matched to a gene: 2. Germline CDR1 is SGHRS and CDR2 is YFSETQ. The CDR3 covers 13 residues. The CDR3 sequence: CASRWDSYNEQFF. The CDR3 region has the DNA TGCGCCAGCAGATGGGACAGCTACAATGAGCAGTTCTTC. The entire variable domain, with the rest obtained from reference TRBV5-1 and TRBJ2-1, is as follows: KAGVTQTPRYLIKTRGQQVTLSCSPISGHRSVSWYQQTPGQGLQFLFEYFSETQRNKGNFPGRFSGRQFSNSRSEMNVSTLELGDSALYLCASRWDSYNEQFFGPGTRLTVL.

This chain uses TRBV6-6 with TRBJ1-2, with D unclear. The germline CDR1 and CDR2 sequences are MNHNY and SVGAGI (reference sequence). Trimming pared 2 bases from V and 0 bases from J, leaving 7 bases between. The CDR3 is 14 amino acids. The CDR3 sequence is CASSYDGTNYGYTF. CDR3 in DNA: TGTGCCAGCAGTTACGACGGCACTAACTATGGCTACACCTTC.

This clonotype appeared a few times. One base away lies a much larger clone, so this may be a sequencing read error. CDR3 amino acids: CASSSGWEQYF. DNA of the CDR3: TGTGCCAGCAGCTCGGGGTGGGAGCAGTACTTC. This rearrangement joins TRBV7-2 to TRBJ2-7; TRBD2 might be the D (5 bases). Looked up from germline, CDR1 is SGHTA and CDR2 is FQGNSA. Trimming removed 4 bases at V and 7 bases at J, with 8 bases between. This CDR3 is 11 amino acids long.

The chain carries TRBV28 and TRBJ2-1; 7 nucleotides agree with TRBD1. This CDR3 has 14 amino acids. Germline CDR1 MDHEN, CDR2 SYDVKM. J was trimmed by 2 bases and V by 4 bases; bases with no gene match: 2. The CDR3 sequence: CASSSDRTYNEQFF. The CDR3 DNA is TGTGCCAGCAGTTCGGACAGGACCTACAATGAGCAGTTCTTC.

This clonotype was detected many times. One end of the junction does not line up with germline, which may come from a read error. This rearrangement joins TRBV7-7 to TRBJ2-1; TRBD1 aligns across 7 bases. The CDR3 extends over 15 amino acids. Germline CDR1 is SSHAT and CDR2 is FNYEAQ (reference sequence). The CDR3 nucleotides read TGTGCTAGCAGCTTAGAGGGCAGGGGGTCTAATGAGCAGTTCTTC. It specifies CASSLEGRGSNEQFF.

This clonotype was found once. This may arise from a read error, as a much more abundant clone is one base away. The chain employs TRBV28 and TRBJ1-2, with D unresolved. The CDR3 has 11 amino acids. Per the germline V gene, CDR1 is MDHEN and CDR2 is SYDVKM. CDR3 bases: TGTGCCAGCGGCTACAGCTATGGCTACGCCTTC. It codes for CASGYSYGYAF.

This clonotype occurred many times. For the CDR3, the DNA is TGTGCCTGGAAAGCGGGGGGGCCGGGTGAGCAGTTCTTC. Translation gives CAWKAGGPGEQFF. This chain uses TRBV30 with TRBJ2-1; TRBD2 matches 10 bases. The CDR3 runs 13 residues. The J segment lost 9 bases and the V segment lost 4 bases, leaving 6 bases of the junction unmatched. The V gene's germline CDR1 is GTSNPN and CDR2 SVGIG (reference sequence).

This chain joins TRBV5-4 and TRBJ2-7, with 12 positions matching TRBD2. The CDR3 contains 15 residues. Germline assignment: CDR1 SGHNT and CDR2 YYREEE (reference sequence). Trimming removed 1 base from V and 7 bases from J; junction bases left unmatched: 6. CDR3 in amino acids: CASSLPSGGAGEQYF. CDR3 sequence (DNA): TGTGCCAGCAGCTTGCCTAGCGGGGGGGCGGGTGAGCAGTACTTC.

This clonotype was counted many times. The chain uses TRBV7-9 and TRBJ2-5, with 8 positions matching TRBD2. The CDR3 runs 16 residues. Germline V gene data show CDR1 as SEHNR and CDR2 as FQNEAQ (reference sequence). Germline trimming cut 2 bases from V and 2 bases from J; bases unmatched to any gene: 7. The CDR3 sequence is CASSLFTSGGQETQYF. In DNA, the CDR3 is TGTGCCAGCAGCTTATTTACCAGCGGGGGACAAGAGACCCAGTACTTC.

The rearrangement joins TRBV10-3 to TRBJ1-2, with 7 bases that match TRBD1. Germline CDR1 is ENHRY and CDR2 is SYGVKD. Trimming at V came to 5 bases and at J to 8 bases, leaving 11 bases not matched to a gene. The CDR3 runs to 14 residues. CDR3 in DNA: TGTGCCATCAGTAGCGCAGACAGGGCGGGCGGCTACACCTTC. Protein product: CAISSADRAGGYTF.

This clonotype has a handful of counts. This chain connects TRBV9 to TRBJ2-1, with 8 bases matching TRBD1. The germline gives CDR1 SGDLS, CDR2 YYNGEE. V shed 2 bases and J 7 bases; nucleotides not matched to a gene: 2. The CDR3 length is 13 residues. In DNA form, the CDR3 reads TGTGCCAGCAGCGTTGGGGACAGGAATGAGCAGTTCTTC. This gives the protein CASSVGDRNEQFF.

The CDR3 bases are TGTGCCAGCAGTCCTTTGACTAGCGGGTACAATGAGCAGTTCTTC. This codes for CASSPLTSGYNEQFF. The V gene is TRBV25-1, the J gene TRBJ2-1; 10 nucleotides match TRBD2. CDR1 and CDR2 from the germline V gene are MGHDK and SYGVNS. The junction had 5 bases not matched to a gene; V was cut back by 5 bases and J by 4 bases. This CDR3 is built from 15 residues.

This clonotype was picked up many times. V and J are TRBV7-2 and TRBJ2-5; D possibly uses TRBD1 or TRBD2 (5 bases each). V dropped 5 bases and J dropped 7 bases, with 20 bases sitting between them. CDR3 length: 15 amino acids. Germline CDR1 reads SGHTA; CDR2 reads FQGNSA. DNA for the CDR3: TGTGCCAGCAGCCCTCGGGACGGGTCGATAGTGACCCAGTACTTC. Translating it yields CASSPRDGSIVTQYF.

This clonotype was seen at least ten times. This chain connects TRBV30 to TRBJ1-3; D gene unclear. This CDR3 is built from 14 residues. CDR1 and CDR2 from the germline V gene are GTSNPN and SVGIG (reference sequence). V was clipped by 3 bases and J by 0 bases, with 9 bases between them. The CDR3 region is CAWRLALSGNTIYF. The CDR3 DNA reads TGTGCCTGGAGGCTAGCCCTCTCTGGAAACACCATATATTTT. Supplemented by reference TRBV30 and TRBJ1-3, the full variable domain reads SQTIHQWPATLVQPVGSPLSLECTVEGTSNPNLYWYRQAAGRGLQLLFYSVGIGQISSEVPQNLSASRPQDRQFILSSKKLLLSDSGFYLCAWRLALSGNTIYFGEGSWLTVV.

The chain couples TRBV6-1 to TRBJ2-1; perhaps TRBD1 as D (5 bases). Germline V gene lookup returns CDR1 MNHNS and CDR2 SASEGT. The CDR3 is 13 amino acids. V lost 7 bases and J lost 3, with 10 bases in between. Here the CDR3 reads CASKQALYNEQFF. Written as DNA, the CDR3 is TGTGCCAGCAAACAGGCGCTCTACAATGAGCAGTTCTTC.

This clonotype was picked up many times. CDR3 nucleotides: TGTGCCAGCCGACCAGGACAGAGCTCCTACAATGAGCAGTTCTTC. This codes for CASRPGQSSYNEQFF. The chain employs TRBV12-3 or TRBV12-4 and TRBJ2-1; D might be TRBD1 (6 bases). With 8 bases removed from V and 0 bases from J, the gap between germline ends came to 14 bases. The CDR3 sequence is 15 residues long.